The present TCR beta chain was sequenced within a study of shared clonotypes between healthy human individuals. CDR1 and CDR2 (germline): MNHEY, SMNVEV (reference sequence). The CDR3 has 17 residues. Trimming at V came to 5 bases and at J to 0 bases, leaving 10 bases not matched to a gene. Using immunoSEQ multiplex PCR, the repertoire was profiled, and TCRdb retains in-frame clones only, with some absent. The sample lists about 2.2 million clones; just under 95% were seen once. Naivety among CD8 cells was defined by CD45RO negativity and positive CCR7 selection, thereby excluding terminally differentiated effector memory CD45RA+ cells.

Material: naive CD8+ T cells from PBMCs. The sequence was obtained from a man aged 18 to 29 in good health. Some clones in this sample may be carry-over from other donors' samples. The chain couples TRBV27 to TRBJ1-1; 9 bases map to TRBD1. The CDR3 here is CASSPGQGGLMNTEAFF. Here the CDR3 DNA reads TGTGCCAGCAGTCCGGGACAGGGAGGCCTAATGAACACTGAAGCTTTCTTT.